The 27 T cell receptor beta chains given below trace back to one sample, sequenced in a study of T cells in Graves' hyperthyroidism and ophthalmopathy. Amplified TCR beta CDR3 regions derived from RNA transcripts. Researchers ran a first-round RT-PCR on the TCR CDR3 using the HTBI primer set. From the multiplex PCR reads, TCRdb called clonotypes with MiXCR, one entry per CDR3 protein. Of 730,000 or so distinct CDR3 sequences listed, over 15% are singletons. Sequenced sample: blood. The receptors here all came from a woman aged 45-59 years with Graves' hyperthyroidism that later progressed to Graves' ophthalmopathy.

This clonotype was seen ten or more times. This chain connects TRBV7-9 to TRBJ1-1; D is possibly TRBD1 (5 bases). This CDR3 contains 16 residues. CDR1 and CDR2 from the germline V gene are SEHNR and FQNEAQ (reference sequence). V lost 1 base and J lost 0, with 12 bases in between. The CDR3 loop reads CASSLDGGNMNTEAFF. DNA of the CDR3: TGTGCCAGCAGCTTAGATGGGGGAAACATGAACACTGAAGCTTTCTTT.

This clonotype showed up many times. This chain uses TRBV5-4 with TRBJ2-1, with 11 bases matching TRBD2. V shed 4 bases and J 7 bases; nucleotides not matched to a gene: 4. The CDR3 covers 14 residues. The germline CDR1 and CDR2 sequences are SGHNT and YYREEE (reference sequence). The CDR3 loop reads CASSMGLAVNEQFF. CDR3 DNA sequence: TGTGCCAGCAGCATGGGACTAGCGGTGAATGAGCAGTTCTTC.

V and J are TRBV19 and TRBJ1-1, with a tentative D call TRBD1 (6 bases). The germline CDR1 and CDR2 sequences are LNHDA and SQIVND (reference sequence). CDR3 size: 14 residues. The V and J ends lost 4 bases and 4 bases respectively, with 13 bases between them. CDR3: CASSTLQGSTEAFF. The CDR3 DNA is TGTGCCAGTAGTACCCTACAGGGATCCACTGAAGCTTTCTTT.

This clonotype showed up many times. The V gene is TRBV18, the J gene TRBJ1-5; perhaps TRBD1 as D (5 bases). V gave up 3 bases and J gave up 2 bases, with 11 bases separating them. CDR1 is KGHSH, CDR2 LQKENI, per germline. The CDR3 spans 15 residues. The CDR3 sequence is CASSPRDYGNQPQHF. In DNA form, the CDR3 reads TGTGCCAGCTCACCGAGGGACTACGGCAATCAGCCCCAGCATTTT.

The chain carries TRBV27 and TRBJ2-3, with D unresolved. This CDR3 contains 15 residues. The V end lost 4 bases, the J end lost 3 bases, and 14 bases lay between the germline ends. The germline V gene encodes CDR1 MNHEY and CDR2 SMNVEV (reference sequence). The CDR3 sequence is CASSSVGLRTDTQYF. Here the CDR3 DNA reads TGTGCCAGCAGTTCCGTAGGGTTGAGGACAGATACGCAGTATTTT.

J is TRBJ2-7 and V is TRBV9; 7 nucleotides line up with TRBD2. The CDR3 is 15 residues long. Losses at the gene ends were 3 bases for V and 5 bases for J; bases not matched to a gene: 11. CDR1 is SGDLS, CDR2 YYNGEE, per germline. CDR3 in amino acids: CASSAAPMAGDEQYF. The CDR3 DNA follows: TGTGCCAGCAGCGCAGCCCCCATGGCGGGGGACGAGCAGTACTTC.

V usage is TRBV6-1 and J usage is TRBJ2-5; 14 nucleotides match TRBD2. In germline, CDR1 is MNHNS, CDR2 SASEGT. V lost 4 bases to trimming and J lost 4 bases; unmatched junction nucleotides: 5. This CDR3 is 16 amino acids long. The CDR3: CASSARLAGGGETQYF. CDR3 bases: TGTGCCAGCAGTGCCAGACTAGCGGGGGGGGGAGAGACCCAGTACTTC.

The V call is TRBV3-1, the J call TRBJ1-6, with 8 bases aligning to TRBD1. J gave up 5 bases and V 4 bases, and 7 bases lay outside the gene matches. Per the germline V gene, CDR1 is LGHDT and CDR2 is YNNKEL (reference sequence). This CDR3 comprises 16 residues. DNA of the CDR3: TGTGCCAGCAGCCCGACAGGGGTGGGTAATAATTCACCCCTCCACTTT. Translating it yields CASSPTGVGNNSPLHF. Based on the CDR3 plus reference TRBV3-1 and TRBJ1-6, the full variable domain is DTAVSQTPKYLVTQMGNDKSIKCEQNLGHDTMYWYKQDSKKFLKIMFSYNNKELIINETVPNRFSPKSPDKAHLNLHINSLELGDSAVYFCASSPTGVGNNSPLHFGNGTRLTVT.

The chain is built from TRBV12-3 or TRBV12-4 and TRBJ2-1; possible D gene TRBD2, 6 bases. Trimming shortened V by 5 bases and J by 9 bases, and 17 bases separated the two germline ends. The CDR3 sequence is 14 residues long. DNA of the CDR3: TGTGCCAGCAGTCCTCTAATCGGGAGCACTGAGCAGTTCTTC. Protein product: CASSPLIGSTEQFF.

This clonotype was counted ten times or more. This chain connects TRBV27 to TRBJ1-1; D uncertain. This CDR3 is 14 amino acids long. Germline V gene data show CDR1 as MNHEY and CDR2 as SMNVEV (reference sequence). V was clipped by 3 bases and J by 0 bases, with 8 bases between them. The CDR3: CASSLFRVNTEAFF. DNA of the CDR3: TGTGCCAGCAGTTTGTTTAGGGTGAACACTGAAGCTTTCTTT.

This clonotype was observed at least ten times. The chain uses TRBV3-1 and TRBJ2-5, with 9 bases fitting TRBD1. Per germline, CDR1 LGHDT and CDR2 YNNKEL (reference sequence). The length of the CDR3 is 16 residues. Trimming took 3 bases from V and 4 from J; bases not matched to a gene: 9. In nucleotides, the CDR3 is TGTGCCAGCAGCCAGGGGGGGACAGGGCGGGGAGAGACCCAGTACTTC. This encodes CASSQGGTGRGETQYF.

This clonotype came up many times. The rearrangement joins TRBV13 to TRBJ2-7; D perhaps matches TRBD1 (6 bases). The germline gives CDR1 PRHDT, CDR2 FYEKMQ (reference sequence). There are 15 residues in the CDR3. V was clipped by 0 bases and J by 2 bases, with 11 bases between them. CDR3 sequence: CASSLGHRAAYEQYF. The CDR3 DNA follows: TGTGCCAGCAGCTTAGGGCACAGGGCAGCCTACGAGCAGTACTTC. Combining the CDR3 with reference TRBV13 and TRBJ2-7 gives the whole variable domain AAGVIQSPRHLIKEKRETATLKCYPIPRHDTVYWYQQGPGQDPQFLISFYEKMQSDKGSIPDRFSAQQFSDYHSELNMSSLELGDSALYFCASSLGHRAAYEQYFGPGTRLTVT.

On this clonotype: One end of the junction does not line up with germline, which may come from a read error. The chain combines TRBV7-7 with TRBJ2-2, with 12 positions matching TRBD2. CDR1 and CDR2 from the germline V gene are SSHAT and FNYEAQ (reference sequence). There are 16 residues in the CDR3. CDR3 bases: TGTGCTAGCAGCCCACGAACTAGCGGGGGGCCCGGGGAGCTGTTTTTT. This codes for CASSPRTSGGPGELFF.

This clonotype was detected ten times or more. The chain has TRBV5-1 and TRBJ2-3, with 10 bases matching TRBD1. Looked up from germline, CDR1 is SGHRS and CDR2 is YFSETQ. Losses at the gene ends were 4 bases for V and 1 base for J; bases not matched to a gene: 3. The CDR3 contains 15 residues. DNA of the CDR3: TGCGCCAGCAGCAATGGACAGGGGGGCACAGATACGCAGTATTTT. This encodes CASSNGQGGTDTQYF.

This clonotype occurred many times. This rearrangement joins TRBV10-3 to TRBJ2-4; the D gene is possibly TRBD2 (5 bases). Trimming took 0 bases from V and 4 from J, leaving 7 bases between them. The germline V gene has CDR1 ENHRY and CDR2 SYGVKD. This CDR3 has 14 amino acids. Here the CDR3 reads CAISESGEKNIQYF. For the CDR3, the DNA is TGTGCCATCAGTGAGTCGGGAGAAAAAAACATTCAGTACTTC.

This clonotype was recorded a few times. This sequence joins TRBV5-1 and TRBJ2-2, with 8 bases aligning to TRBD1. This CDR3 has 15 amino acids. V gave up 6 bases and J gave up 4 bases; unmatched junction bases: 8. Germline V gives CDR1 SGHRS, CDR2 YFSETQ. CDR3 residues: CASTRGQGSTGELFF. The CDR3 DNA sequence: TGCGCCAGCACCAGGGGGCAGGGAAGCACCGGGGAGCTGTTTTTT.

This clonotype has only a few counts. V is TRBV27 and J is TRBJ1-1; TRBD1 aligns across 8 bases. This CDR3 spans 16 amino acids. The germline CDR1 and CDR2 sequences are MNHEY and SMNVEV (reference sequence). V lost 6 bases to trimming and J lost 0 bases; unmatched junction nucleotides: 9. The CDR3 sequence is CASSDQGAFMNTEAFF. In nucleotides, the CDR3 is TGTGCCAGCAGCGACCAGGGGGCCTTTATGAACACTGAAGCTTTCTTT.

This clonotype turned up a few times. The CDR3 nucleotides read TGTGCCACCAGCAGAGGAGGGGCTGGCTACACCTTC. Protein: CATSRGGAGYTF. The chain uses TRBV15 and TRBJ1-2, with D possibly being TRBD1 (5 bases). Germline CDR1 is LNHNV and CDR2 is YYDKDF (reference sequence). Trimming left V 1 base short and J 7 bases short, with 7 bases between. CDR3 length equals 12 residues. The entire variable domain, with the rest obtained from reference TRBV15 and TRBJ1-2, is as follows: DAMVIQNPRYQVTQFGKPVTLSCSQTLNHNVMYWYQQKSSQAPKLLFHYYDKDFNNEADTPDNFQSRRPNTSFCFLDIRSPGLGDTAMYLCATSRGGAGYTFGSGTRLTVV.

This clonotype was found a few times. The chain has TRBV6-1 and TRBJ2-2; the D gene could be TRBD1 or TRBD2 (5 bases each). The CDR3 covers 15 residues. Germline V gene data show CDR1 as MNHNS and CDR2 as SASEGT. Trimming cost V 4 bases and J 4 bases, with 13 bases left between them. This CDR3 is CASSGRGDGTGELFF. The CDR3 coding sequence is TGTGCCAGCAGTGGTCGAGGGGATGGCACCGGGGAGCTGTTTTTT.

The chain combines TRBV12-3 or TRBV12-4 with TRBJ2-2; the match to TRBD1 covers 11 bases. CDR3 length equals 19 residues. J gave up 1 base and V 5 bases, and 12 bases lay outside the gene matches. The CDR3 DNA is TGTGCCAGCAGTCGTCTGCGGGACAGGGGGGGCCTGAACACCGGGGAGCTGTTTTTT. Its protein is CASSRLRDRGGLNTGELFF.

The chain's CDR3 is CASSYEKRLSYEQYF. Here the CDR3 DNA reads TGTGCCAGCAGTTACGAGAAGCGGCTCTCCTACGAGCAGTACTTC. The chain combines TRBV6-9 with TRBJ2-7, with a possible D match to TRBD2 (5 bases). This CDR3 region has 15 residues. CDR1 and CDR2 from the germline V gene are MNHGY and SVAAGI. V was cut by 3 bases and J by 0 bases, with 12 bases left in between.

This rearrangement joins TRBV6-1 to TRBJ1-2, with unresolved D. The germline V gene has CDR1 MNHNS and CDR2 SASEGT. This CDR3 contains 15 residues. Trimming cost V 3 bases and J 3 bases, with 14 bases left between them. This CDR3 is CASSEFLGGDYGYTF. Written as DNA, the CDR3 is TGTGCCAGCAGTGAGTTTTTGGGAGGAGACTATGGCTACACCTTC.

This clonotype has ten or more counts. The chain couples TRBV20-1 to TRBJ2-3; D unclear. V dropped 0 bases and J dropped 4 bases, with 5 bases sitting between them. Per germline, CDR1 DFQATT and CDR2 SNEGSKA (reference sequence). The CDR3 is made up of 12 amino acids. The CDR3 sequence: CSARDLPDTQYF. CDR3 nucleotides: TGCAGTGCTAGAGATCTGCCAGATACGCAGTATTTT.

V usage is TRBV6-1 and J usage is TRBJ2-5; 7 positions match TRBD1. The CDR3 length is 14 residues. CDR1 is MNHNS and CDR2 is SASEGT in the germline V gene. The junction had 15 bases not matched to a gene; V was cut back by 7 bases and J by 10 bases. CDR3 coding DNA: TGTGCCAGCACCCCGGGACAGCCTCCGTTGGACCAGTACTTC. Translated: CASTPGQPPLDQYF.

The chain recombines TRBV7-6 with TRBJ2-7; 11 bases match TRBD2. The germline gives CDR1 SGHVS, CDR2 FNYEAQ. The V gene end was trimmed by 1 base and the J gene end by 2 bases; junction bases not matched to a gene: 7. This CDR3 comprises 17 residues. Here the CDR3 DNA reads TGTGCCAGCAGCTTAGGTCCTCTAGCGGGGGGAACCTACGAGCAGTACTTC. This translates into CASSLGPLAGGTYEQYF.

V and J are TRBV19 and TRBJ1-2; a weak D match, TRBD1 (5 bases). There are 14 residues in the CDR3. Trimming left V 1 base short and J 6 bases short, with 12 bases between. Germline V gives CDR1 LNHDA, CDR2 SQIVND (reference sequence). This CDR3 is CASSIASQANGYTF. CDR3 DNA sequence: TGTGCCAGTAGTATAGCGTCACAGGCAAATGGCTACACCTTC.

V is TRBV6-1 and J is TRBJ2-7; 10 bases align to TRBD1. CDR1 and CDR2 (germline): MNHNS, SASEGT. This CDR3 contains 14 residues. Germline trimming cut 4 bases from V and 4 bases from J; bases unmatched to any gene: 4. The CDR3 is CASSGRTGGYEQYF. In DNA form, the CDR3 reads TGTGCCAGCAGTGGTCGGACAGGGGGTTACGAGCAGTACTTC.